This T cell receptor beta chain was identified during a study of T cell repertoires in cytomegalovirus infection. Study-level information: The authors used CMV epitopes that were HLA-C-restricted (recently identified) and HLA-B-restricted (well studied).

Germline CDR1 SGHNT, CDR2 YENEEA. The CDR3 extends over 15 amino acids. With 7 bases clipped from V and 6 bases from J, the junction kept 12 bases outside the gene matches. Overall study results and limits: The study found HLA-C-restricted CMV-specific TCR beta clonotypes dominating the ex vivo response.

TCRdb recomputed calls from the reads with MiXCR, one row per CDR3 protein. The sample consists of approximately 910,000 distinct CDR3 sequences, approximately 31% of them appearing once. Note on this clonotype: Its target is unknown.

This clonotype was sampled from a human donor in good health (CMV status not recorded). Some clones in this sample may be carry-over from other donors' samples. This chain links TRBV11-3 with TRBJ2-1, with 7 bases aligning to TRBD2. This material consisted of cultured CD8+ T cells from PBMCs, taken from culture after CMV antigen stimulation. CDR3 DNA: TGTGCCAGCAAGCCCAGCGGGGACCTTTTCAATGAGCAGTTCTTC. Translated, it gives CASKPSGDLFNEQFF.